This TCR beta chain was recorded in a study of shared clonotypes between healthy human individuals. Points from the study as a whole: Only blood samples were collected, and tissue repertoires likely differ.

This CDR3 is 17 amino acids long. The V and J ends lost 1 base and 6 bases, in that order; junction bases with no gene match: 12. In germline, CDR1 is MGHRA, CDR2 YSYEKL. Without sorting, samples used around 100 million PBMCs for genomic DNA. Ten immunoSEQ deep assay plates were used by the authors to sequence unsorted PBMC DNA. TCRdb's copy holds only in-frame clones and misses some; the assay was immunoSEQ multiplex PCR. The profile shows around 440,000 clones, more than 70% of them singletons. A remark on this clone: Antigen specificity is unknown.

The receptor was isolated from a woman aged 40-49 years in good health. Some clones in this sample may be carry-over from other donors' samples. Sequencing was carried out using PBMCs. V usage is TRBV4-1 and J usage is TRBJ2-7; 10 bases map to TRBD2. CDR3 residues: CASSQAGTGLAGGEQYF. The CDR3 DNA sequence: TGCGCCAGCAGCCAAGCCGGGACGGGTTTAGCGGGAGGCGAGCAGTACTTC.